A single sample gave rise to the 12 T cell receptor beta chains below, sequenced in a study of control samples from healthy donors and cancer patients. This table comes from immunoSEQ multiplex PCR, and its TCRdb copy is limited to in-frame clones, with some not included. The sample records more than 100,000 clones, about 87% being singletons. The specimen was blood. These TCRs come from a man aged 35 to 55 in good health.

The chain carries TRBV14 and TRBJ2-1; a possible D gene is TRBD1 (5 bases). Germline values: CDR1 SGHDN, CDR2 FVKESK. The CDR3 length is 16 residues. V was cut by 4 bases and J by 1 base, with 14 bases left in between. The CDR3 DNA reads as TGTGCCAGCAGCCGATGGGGAAGGGGTTCCTACAATGAGCAGTTCTTC. It specifies CASSRWGRGSYNEQFF. The full variable domain, in which reference TRBV14 and TRBJ2-1 provide the parts outside the CDR3, is EAGVTQFPSHSVIEKGQTVTLRCDPISGHDNLYWYRRVMGKEIKFLLHFVKESKQDESGMPNNRFLAERTGGTYSTLKVQPAELEDSGVYFCASSRWGRGSYNEQFFGPGTRLTVL.

Written as DNA, the CDR3 is TGCAGCGTTGGTGGCCAAAGCAATCAGCCCCAGCATTTT. Its protein is CSVGGQSNQPQHF. The V and J genes are TRBV29-1 and TRBJ1-5; the D is unclear. The CDR3 is made up of 13 amino acids. With 4 bases removed from V and 1 base from J, the gap between germline ends came to 8 bases. Germline loops: CDR1 SQVTM, CDR2 ANQGSEA. Based on the CDR3 plus reference TRBV29-1 and TRBJ1-5, the full variable domain is SAVISQKPSRDICQRGTSLTIQCQVDSQVTMMFWYRQQPGQSLTLIATANQGSEATYESGFVIDKFPISRPNLTFSTLTVSNMSPEDSSIYLCSVGGQSNQPQHFGDGTRLSIL.

The chain links TRBV25-1 to TRBJ2-2, with D uncertain. Per germline, CDR1 MGHDK and CDR2 SYGVNS. Trimming pared 4 bases from V and 5 bases from J, leaving 11 bases between. This CDR3 has 14 residues. The CDR3, as DNA: TGTGCCAGCAGTGGGACCGCAATAACCGGGGAGCTGTTTTTT. Protein product: CASSGTAITGELFF.

This chain joins TRBV6-5 and TRBJ2-3; 7 nucleotides line up with TRBD2. Losses at the gene ends were 7 bases for V and 4 bases for J; bases not matched to a gene: 8. The germline gives CDR1 MNHEY, CDR2 SVGAGI. The CDR3 contains 14 residues. CDR3 nucleotides: TGTGCCAGCAATGGACTAGGACGGGCAGATACGCAGTATTTT. It is translated as CASNGLGRADTQYF.

The chain has TRBV18 and TRBJ2-7; D is unclear. The CDR3 contains 15 residues. V was cut by 2 bases and J by 1 base, with 12 bases left in between. CDR1 and CDR2 (germline): KGHSH, LQKENI. CDR3 loop: CASSPSGATSYEQYF. CDR3 coding DNA: TGTGCCAGCTCACCATCGGGCGCGACTTCCTACGAGCAGTACTTC.

The rearrangement links TRBV11-3 to TRBJ2-1; the D gene is possibly TRBD2 (5 bases). The germline V and J ends were trimmed by 1 base and 0 bases, with 7 bases remaining between them. Germline CDR1 SGHNT, CDR2 YENEEA. This CDR3 contains 15 residues. The CDR3 DNA follows: TGTGCCAGCAGCTTAGGAGCGGCCTCCTACAATGAGCAGTTCTTC. Translation: CASSLGAASYNEQFF. Full variable domain (remainder filled in from reference TRBV11-3 and TRBJ2-1): EAGVVQSPRYKIIEKKQPVAFWCNPISGHNTLYWYLQNLGQGPELLIRYENEEAVDDSQLPKDRFSAERLKGVDSTLKIQPAELGDSAVYLCASSLGAASYNEQFFGPGTRLTVL.

The chain uses TRBV2 and TRBJ1-5; D is perhaps TRBD1 (5 bases). Germline V CDR1 and CDR2: SNHLY, FYNNEI. V shed 5 bases and J shed 1 base, with 12 bases lying between them. CDR3 length equals 15 residues. In DNA, the CDR3 is TGTGCCAGCAGTAAGGGGACGAGAAGCAATCAGCCCCAGCATTTT. Its translation is CASSKGTRSNQPQHF.

This chain joins TRBV30 and TRBJ2-7; 11 nucleotides match TRBD2. This CDR3 is 15 amino acids long. The V and J ends lost 5 bases and 2 bases, in that order; junction bases with no gene match: 8. Germline CDR1 GTSNPN, CDR2 SVGIG (reference sequence). The CDR3 coding sequence is TGTGCCTGGGACGGACTAGCGGGCGACACCTACGAGCAGTACTTC. Translating it yields CAWDGLAGDTYEQYF.

The chain recombines TRBV20-1 with TRBJ2-7, with 10 bases lining up with TRBD1. This CDR3 spans 13 amino acids. V shed 3 bases, J shed 4 bases, and the junction held 3 bases outside the gene matches. The germline gives CDR1 DFQATT, CDR2 SNEGSKA (reference sequence). The CDR3 sequence is CSASRDRGYEQYF. The CDR3 DNA follows: TGCAGTGCTAGTCGGGACAGGGGATACGAGCAGTACTTC.

The chain has TRBV2 and TRBJ2-1; 7 bases are shared with TRBD2. CDR3 length: 16 residues. CDR1 SNHLY and CDR2 FYNNEI come from the germline V gene. The ends lost 4 bases at V and 0 bases at J; junction bases unmatched: 6. For the CDR3, the DNA is TGTGCCAGCAGTGTTGGGGCGGGGGTCTCCTACAATGAGCAGTTCTTC. Encoded protein: CASSVGAGVSYNEQFF.

The chain links TRBV12-3 or TRBV12-4 to TRBJ1-2; tentatively, D is TRBD1 (6 bases). Deletions cut 8 bases from V and 6 bases from J, with 10 bases between. The CDR3 is 11 residues long. CDR3 coding DNA: TGTGCCAGCCTCCAGGGGAATGGCTACACCTTC. The encoded protein is CASLQGNGYTF.

This sequence joins TRBV5-6 and TRBJ1-2; tentative D call: TRBD1 (5 bases). This CDR3 spans 16 amino acids. Germline CDR1 and CDR2: SGHDT and YYEEEE. V gave up 2 bases and J gave up 2 bases, with 16 bases separating them. For the CDR3, the DNA is TGTGCCAGCAGCTTTTCTCTCGGGGAGGGGAACTATGGCTACACCTTC. This sequence encodes CASSFSLGEGNYGYTF.